A selection of T cell receptor beta chains follows, all from one sample in a study of blood T cells in healthy people across ages. TCRdb called the 5' RACE reads again in MiXCR, with one record for every CDR3 protein. The table lists 1.5 million to 1.8 million distinct CDR3 sequences, roughly 43% of them singletons. Sequences were obtained from blood. These receptors were obtained from a woman in her late teens or twenties in good health. Both conserved end residues are part of each CDR3.

v_call,j_call,cdr3_aa
TRBV20-1,TRBJ1-4,CSARFTGNNEKLFF
TRBV7-2,TRBJ1-1,CASSLVRANTEAFF
TRBV24-1,TRBJ2-1,CATSDQWNGLVRNTLPNEQFF
TRBV3-1,TRBJ2-3,CASSHDETGPSTETQYF
TRBV12-3/TRBV12-4,TRBJ2-1,CASKGGDSGEQFF
TRBV30,TRBJ2-7,CAWSEKGTPYEQYF
TRBV9,TRBJ2-1,CASSVGRGGKDEQFF
TRBV28,TRBJ2-1,CASSISGDRSLREQFF
TRBV4-2,.,CASSQDYTSGSYNEQYF
TRBV2,TRBJ2-7,CASTPGLADNEQYF
TRBV28,TRBJ2-2,CASSPSTSGGHTGELFF
TRBV27,TRBJ1-1,CASSLLGGEAFF
TRBV27,TRBJ1-2,CASTERGKANYGYTF
TRBV6-5,TRBJ2-1,CASSPDRGILNEQFF
TRBV28,TRBJ2-1,CVSSRTGRETQFF
TRBV7-2,TRBJ2-1,CASSLGGQGYNEQFF
TRBV7-9,TRBJ1-5,CASSLTEGGGQPQHF
TRBV15,TRBJ2-3,CATSRVRQVTQYF
TRBV20-1,TRBJ2-1,CSAGKDGSSYNEQFF
TRBV20-1,TRBJ2-7,CSANENPGSYEQYF
TRBV11-2,TRBJ1-1,CASAWWDRPKTEAFF
TRBV6-5,TRBJ2-1,CASSYYVAGSYNEQFF
TRBV4-2,TRBJ2-1,CASSQDWTQLSSYNEQFF
TRBV24-1,TRBJ1-2,CATSDPTDGYTF
TRBV20-1,TRBJ2-1,CSATLHSGRASNEQFF
TRBV20-1,TRBJ2-7,CSAPGTGVYEQYF
TRBV13,TRBJ2-7,CASSPGPGRSYEQYF
TRBV5-1,.,CASSLAPGTGAYEQYF
TRBV9,TRBJ1-5,CASGEDRVHNQPLHF
TRBV6-1,TRBJ1-2,CASSESGDRYGYTF
TRBV20-1,TRBJ2-2,CSARVRRDTGELFF
TRBV28,TRBJ2-7,CASRTSGTGLHEQYF
TRBV27,TRBJ1-1,CASSSRNPNTEAFF
TRBV6-2/TRBV6-3,TRBJ2-5,CASSWLAGALRETQYF
TRBV11-2,TRBJ1-2,CASSRDSLPTRAYYGYTF
TRBV7-2,TRBJ2-1,CASSLVAGGQFF
TRBV6-1,TRBJ2-5,CASSERTGLQETQYF
TRBV7-2,TRBJ1-1,CASSVHRGMNTEAFF
TRBV6-6,TRBJ2-3,CASSYPDLADTQYF
TRBV13,TRBJ1-2,CASSLRPSSHTF
TRBV20-1,TRBJ1-6,CSATTWSSYNSPLHF
TRBV4-3,TRBJ2-1,CASSQDQGSYEQFF
TRBV4-3,TRBJ1-4,CASSQDGEGPDNEKLFF
TRBV7-9,TRBJ2-1,CASSLDSGRANEQFF
TRBV4-1,TRBJ1-2,CASSRPGTGGGYTF
TRBV7-7,TRBJ1-6,CASSSDRGEPLHF
TRBV27,TRBJ1-2,CASSSGLLHRGYTF
TRBV7-6,TRBJ2-5,CASSLATSGGALGDEQYF
TRBV20-1,TRBJ1-4,CSARARRGINEKLFF
TRBV3-1,.,CASSQENRVSETQYF
TRBV7-3,TRBJ2-3,CASSLMGAKTDTQYF
TRBV20-1,TRBJ2-5,CSARDLTGQETQYF
TRBV18,TRBJ1-1,CASSFSGVRNTEAFF
TRBV7-9,TRBJ2-3,CASSIPGGTDTRYF
TRBV12-3/TRBV12-4,TRBJ2-6,CASSSPRGSGANVLTF